The clone carrying this T cell receptor (beta chain) showed up just a few times. What it binds is unknown. V lost 4 bases, J lost 8 bases, and 9 bases lay in between. CDR3 length equals 13 residues. The germline V gene encodes CDR1 MNHEY and CDR2 SVGAGI. What was sequenced were expressed TCRB transcripts, since all of the isolated RNA had been reverse transcribed. Only in-frame clones appear in the TCRdb table, and some are missing; sequencing was by immunoSEQ multiplex PCR. Of 640,000 or so clones listed, roughly an eighth are singletons. The data stem from a study of beta chain features in type 1 diabetes. Overall study findings and caveats: All four CD4+ subsets of Type 1 diabetes patients contained TCRB CDR3s that were moderately but significantly shorter.

The sequence derives from a young man with type 1 diabetes. The chain is built from TRBV6-5 and TRBJ1-6; no clear D. What was sequenced was naive CD4+ T cells from blood. The CDR3 DNA reads TGTGCCAGCAGTTCGGATCCTGATTCACCCCTCCACTTT. Translating gives CASSSDPDSPLHF.